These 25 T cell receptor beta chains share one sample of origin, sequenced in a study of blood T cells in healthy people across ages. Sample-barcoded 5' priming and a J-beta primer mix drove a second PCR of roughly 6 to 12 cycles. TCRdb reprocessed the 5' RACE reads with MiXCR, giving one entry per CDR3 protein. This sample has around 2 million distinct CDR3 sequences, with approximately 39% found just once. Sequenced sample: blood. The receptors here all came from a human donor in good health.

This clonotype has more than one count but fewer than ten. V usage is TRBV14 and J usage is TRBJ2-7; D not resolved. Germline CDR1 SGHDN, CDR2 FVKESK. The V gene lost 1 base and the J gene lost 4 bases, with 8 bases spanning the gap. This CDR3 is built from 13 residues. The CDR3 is CASSQVRLYEQYF. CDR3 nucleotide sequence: TGTGCCAGCAGCCAAGTGCGCCTTTACGAGCAGTACTTC. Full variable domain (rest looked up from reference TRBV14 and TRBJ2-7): EAGVTQFPSHSVIEKGQTVTLRCDPISGHDNLYWYRRVMGKEIKFLLHFVKESKQDESGMPNNRFLAERTGGTYSTLKVQPAELEDSGVYFCASSQVRLYEQYFGPGTRLTVT.

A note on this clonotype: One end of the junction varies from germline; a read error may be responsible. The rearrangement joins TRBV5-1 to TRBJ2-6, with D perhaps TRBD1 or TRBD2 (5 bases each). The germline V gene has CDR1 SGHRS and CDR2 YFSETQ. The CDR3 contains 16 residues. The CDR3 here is CASSLYGASGANVQTF. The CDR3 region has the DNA TGCGCCAGCAGCTTGTACGGGGCCTCTGGGGCCAACGTCCAGACTTTC.

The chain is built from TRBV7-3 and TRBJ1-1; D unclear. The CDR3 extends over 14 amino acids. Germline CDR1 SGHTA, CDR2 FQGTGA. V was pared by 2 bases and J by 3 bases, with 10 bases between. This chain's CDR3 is CASSLGSSYTEAFF. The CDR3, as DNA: TGTGCCAGCAGCTTAGGCTCGAGTTACACTGAAGCTTTCTTT.

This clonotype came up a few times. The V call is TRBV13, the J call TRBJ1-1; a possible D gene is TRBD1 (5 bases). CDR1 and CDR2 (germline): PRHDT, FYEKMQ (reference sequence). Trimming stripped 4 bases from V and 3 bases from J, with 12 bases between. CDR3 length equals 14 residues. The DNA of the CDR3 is TGTGCCAGCAGCTCCGGGGGGGTGGACACTGAAGCTTTCTTT. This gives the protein CASSSGGVDTEAFF.

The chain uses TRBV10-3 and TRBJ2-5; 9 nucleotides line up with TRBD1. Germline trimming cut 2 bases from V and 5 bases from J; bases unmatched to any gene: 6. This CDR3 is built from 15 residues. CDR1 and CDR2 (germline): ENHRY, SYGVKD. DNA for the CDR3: TGTGCCATCAGTGAGACAGGGGGCTTGACGGAGACCCAGTACTTC. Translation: CAISETGGLTETQYF.

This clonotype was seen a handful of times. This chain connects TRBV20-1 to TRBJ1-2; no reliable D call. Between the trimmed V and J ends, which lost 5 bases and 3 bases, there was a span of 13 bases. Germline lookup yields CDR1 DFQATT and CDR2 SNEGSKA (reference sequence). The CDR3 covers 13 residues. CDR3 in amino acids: CSAAAPGHYGYTF. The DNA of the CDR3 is TGCAGTGCTGCTGCGCCGGGCCACTATGGCTACACCTTC.

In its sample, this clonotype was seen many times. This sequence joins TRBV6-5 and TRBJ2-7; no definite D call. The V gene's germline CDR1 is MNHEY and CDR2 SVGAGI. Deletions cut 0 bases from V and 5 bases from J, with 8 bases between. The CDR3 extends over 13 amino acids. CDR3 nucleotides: TGTGCCAGCAGTTACTCAGAATGGCACGAGCAGTACTTC. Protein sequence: CASSYSEWHEQYF.

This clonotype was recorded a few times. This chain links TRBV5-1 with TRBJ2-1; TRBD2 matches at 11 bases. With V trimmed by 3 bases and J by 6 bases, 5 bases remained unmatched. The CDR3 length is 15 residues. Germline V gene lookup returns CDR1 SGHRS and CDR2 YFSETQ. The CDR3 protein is CASSSTSGELNEQFF. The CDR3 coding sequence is TGCGCCAGCAGCTCGACTAGCGGGGAACTCAATGAGCAGTTCTTC.

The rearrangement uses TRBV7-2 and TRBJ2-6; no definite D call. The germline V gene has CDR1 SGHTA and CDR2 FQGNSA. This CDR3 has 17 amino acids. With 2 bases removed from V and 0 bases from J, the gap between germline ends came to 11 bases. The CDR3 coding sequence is TGTGCCAGCAGCTTATGGCAGATGGTCTCTGGGGCCAACGTCCTGACTTTC. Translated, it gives CASSLWQMVSGANVLTF.

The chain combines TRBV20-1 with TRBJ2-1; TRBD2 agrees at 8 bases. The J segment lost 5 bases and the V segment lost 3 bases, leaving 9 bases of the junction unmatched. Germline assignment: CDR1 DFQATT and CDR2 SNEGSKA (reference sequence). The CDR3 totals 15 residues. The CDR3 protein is CSASSGGGTNNEQFF. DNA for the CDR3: TGCAGTGCTAGTAGTGGCGGGGGGACAAACAATGAGCAGTTCTTC.

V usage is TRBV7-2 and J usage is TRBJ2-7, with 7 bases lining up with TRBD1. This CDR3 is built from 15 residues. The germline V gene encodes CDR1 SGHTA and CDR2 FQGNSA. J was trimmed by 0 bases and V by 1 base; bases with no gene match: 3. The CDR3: CASSLVQGPSYEQYF. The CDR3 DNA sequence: TGTGCCAGCAGCTTAGTACAGGGGCCCTCCTACGAGCAGTACTTC.

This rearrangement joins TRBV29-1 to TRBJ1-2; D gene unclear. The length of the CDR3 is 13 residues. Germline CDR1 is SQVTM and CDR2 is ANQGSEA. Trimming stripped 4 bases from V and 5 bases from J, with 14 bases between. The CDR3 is CSVAPAGEYGYTF. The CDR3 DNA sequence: TGCAGCGTTGCTCCCGCCGGGGAATATGGCTACACCTTC. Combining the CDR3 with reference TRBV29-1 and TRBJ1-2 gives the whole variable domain SAVISQKPSRDICQRGTSLTIQCQVDSQVTMMFWYRQQPGQSLTLIATANQGSEATYESGFVIDKFPISRPNLTFSTLTVSNMSPEDSSIYLCSVAPAGEYGYTFGSGTRLTVV.

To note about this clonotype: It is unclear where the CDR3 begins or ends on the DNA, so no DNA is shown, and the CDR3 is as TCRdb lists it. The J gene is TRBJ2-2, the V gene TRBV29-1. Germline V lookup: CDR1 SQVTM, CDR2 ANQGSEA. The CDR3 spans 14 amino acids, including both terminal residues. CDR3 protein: CSVAVGANTGERFF.

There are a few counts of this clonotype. The CDR3 spells CASSSFSSGANVLTF. CDR3 bases: TGCGCCAGCAGCTCATTTAGCTCTGGGGCCAACGTCCTGACTTTC. The gene calls are TRBV5-1 and TRBJ2-6; D not certain. V lost 3 bases and J lost 0, with 7 bases in between. Germline V gene data show CDR1 as SGHRS and CDR2 as YFSETQ. The CDR3 is 15 amino acids.

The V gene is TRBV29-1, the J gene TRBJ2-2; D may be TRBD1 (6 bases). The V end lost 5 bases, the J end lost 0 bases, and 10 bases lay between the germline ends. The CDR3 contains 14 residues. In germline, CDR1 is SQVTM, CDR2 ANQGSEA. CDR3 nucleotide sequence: TGCAGCGTTACCGGGACATCGAACACCGGGGAGCTGTTTTTT. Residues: CSVTGTSNTGELFF.

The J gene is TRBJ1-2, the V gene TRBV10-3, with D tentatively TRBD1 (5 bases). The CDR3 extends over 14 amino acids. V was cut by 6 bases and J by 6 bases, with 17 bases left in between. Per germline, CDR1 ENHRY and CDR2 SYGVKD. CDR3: CAIRGDLGSHGYTF. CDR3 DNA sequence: TGTGCCATCAGGGGGGACCTAGGATCTCATGGCTACACCTTC.

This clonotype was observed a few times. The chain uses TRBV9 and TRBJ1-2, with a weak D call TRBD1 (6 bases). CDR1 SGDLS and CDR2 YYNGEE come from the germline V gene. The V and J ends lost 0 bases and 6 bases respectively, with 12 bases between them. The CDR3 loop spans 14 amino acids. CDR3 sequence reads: CASSVVAGTNGYTF. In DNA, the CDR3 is TGTGCCAGCAGCGTAGTAGCAGGGACAAATGGCTACACCTTC.

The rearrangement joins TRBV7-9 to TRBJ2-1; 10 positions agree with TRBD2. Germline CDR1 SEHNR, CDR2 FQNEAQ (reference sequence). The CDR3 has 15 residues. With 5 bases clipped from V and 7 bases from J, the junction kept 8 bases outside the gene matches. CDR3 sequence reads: CASSPSASGGNEQFF. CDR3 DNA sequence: TGTGCCAGCAGCCCCTCGGCTAGCGGGGGAAATGAGCAGTTCTTC.

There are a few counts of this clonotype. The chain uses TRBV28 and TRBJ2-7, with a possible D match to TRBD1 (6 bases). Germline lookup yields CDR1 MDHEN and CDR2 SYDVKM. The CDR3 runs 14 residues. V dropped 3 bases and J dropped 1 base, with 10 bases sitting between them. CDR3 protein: CASSFWTESYEQYF. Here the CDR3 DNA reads TGTGCCAGCAGTTTTTGGACAGAATCCTACGAGCAGTACTTC.

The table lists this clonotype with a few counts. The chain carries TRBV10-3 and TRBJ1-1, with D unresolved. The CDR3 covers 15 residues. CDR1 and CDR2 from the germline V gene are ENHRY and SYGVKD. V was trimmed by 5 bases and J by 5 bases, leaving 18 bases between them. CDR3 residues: CAISFQTLKETEAFF. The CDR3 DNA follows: TGTGCCATCAGTTTCCAGACGCTGAAGGAAACTGAAGCTTTCTTT.

The CDR3, as DNA: TGTGCCATGAGGGCCCCGGTAGGGGAGCAGTACTTC. It encodes CAMRAPVGEQYF. The J gene is TRBJ2-7, the V gene TRBV7-9; weak D call: TRBD2 (5 bases). CDR3 length equals 12 residues. Deletions cut 10 bases from V and 7 bases from J, with 17 bases between. Looked up from germline, CDR1 is SEHNR and CDR2 is FQNEAQ (reference sequence).

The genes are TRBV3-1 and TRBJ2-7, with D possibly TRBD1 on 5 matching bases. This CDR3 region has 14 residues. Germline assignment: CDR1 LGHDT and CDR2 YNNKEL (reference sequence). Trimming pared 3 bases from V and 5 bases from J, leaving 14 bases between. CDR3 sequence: CASSHQPMTDEQYF. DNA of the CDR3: TGTGCCAGCAGCCACCAACCCATGACAGACGAGCAGTACTTC.

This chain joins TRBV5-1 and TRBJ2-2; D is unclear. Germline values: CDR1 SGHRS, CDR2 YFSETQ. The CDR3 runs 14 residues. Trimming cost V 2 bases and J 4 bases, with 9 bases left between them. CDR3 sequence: CASSFGHSTGELFF. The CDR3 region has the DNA TGCGCCAGCAGCTTCGGCCATTCCACCGGGGAGCTGTTTTTT. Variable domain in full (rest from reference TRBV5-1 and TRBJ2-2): KAGVTQTPRYLIKTRGQQVTLSCSPISGHRSVSWYQQTPGQGLQFLFEYFSETQRNKGNFPGRFSGRQFSNSRSEMNVSTLELGDSALYLCASSFGHSTGELFFGEGSRLTVL.

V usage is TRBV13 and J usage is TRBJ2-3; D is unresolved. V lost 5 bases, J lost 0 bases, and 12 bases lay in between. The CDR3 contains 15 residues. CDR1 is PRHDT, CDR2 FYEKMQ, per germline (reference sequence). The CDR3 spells CASSPRLTSTDTQYF. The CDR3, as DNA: TGTGCCAGCAGCCCTCGACTCACTAGCACAGATACGCAGTATTTT. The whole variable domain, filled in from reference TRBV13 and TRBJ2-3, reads AAGVIQSPRHLIKEKRETATLKCYPIPRHDTVYWYQQGPGQDPQFLISFYEKMQSDKGSIPDRFSAQQFSDYHSELNMSSLELGDSALYFCASSPRLTSTDTQYFGPGTRLTVL.

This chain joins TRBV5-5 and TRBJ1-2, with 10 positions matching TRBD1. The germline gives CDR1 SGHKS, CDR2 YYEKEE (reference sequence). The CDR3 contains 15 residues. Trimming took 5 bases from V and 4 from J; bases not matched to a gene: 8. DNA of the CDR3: TGTGCCAGCAGTTCCAGACAGGGGGCGACCTATGGCTACACCTTC. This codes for CASSSRQGATYGYTF.